This TCR beta chain was found in a study of blood T cell repertoires in COVID-19. Across the study: Specimens from acute and convalescent COVID-19 originated in the United States, Italy and Spain. From T cells, B-cell-depleted T cells, or PBMCs came the material, which was cDNA or gDNA.

Authors' analysis steps: Amplification with reference gene primers provided the estimates of nucleated cell counts. Profiling relied on immunoSEQ multiplex PCR, and the TCRdb table lists in-frame clones only, not all of them. V, J and clone size reflect that table, while D and trimming were determined from the DNA. The table has approximately 280,000 clones, around 87% seen once; the top ten hold about 2.2%. CDR1 and CDR2 from the germline V gene are SGHTA and FQGNSA. The CDR3 sequence is 15 residues long. The V gene end was trimmed by 7 bases and the J gene end by 4 bases; junction bases not matched to a gene: 10.

Sequenced sample: peripheral blood. The TCR sequence derives from a woman in her twenties or thirties who had recovered from COVID-19. The V call is TRBV7-2, the J call TRBJ1-3, with TRBD1 matching 7 bases. The CDR3 region has the DNA TGTGCCAGCAACCCGACAGGGTCAGTCGGAAACACCATATATTTT. Translating gives CASNPTGSVGNTIYF.